The source of this TCR beta chain is a study of CD8+ T cells in alopecia areata. General study points: Relative to normal scalp, lesional scalp, especially alopecia totalis/universalis, showed higher clonality.

Treatment meaning: oral pan-JAK inhibitor, 5-10 mg twice daily. With 6 bases clipped from V and 8 bases from J, the junction kept 7 bases outside the gene matches. In germline, CDR1 is SQVTM, CDR2 ANQGSEA. The CDR3 spans 12 residues. To note about this clone: Its specificity is unknown.

Sequencing templates came from extracted RNA that was reverse transcribed into cDNA. Sequencing used immunoSEQ multiplex PCR; TCRdb keeps in-frame clones, though not all of them. The sample lists roughly 190,000 clones, about 60% occurring once. The sample in question was CD4+ T cells sorted from blood, obtained at week 4, from a patient treated with tofacitinib. The receptor comes from a human donor with alopecia areata. The rearrangement joins TRBV29-1 to TRBJ2-1; TRBD2 matches at 7 bases. The DNA for the CDR3 is TGCAGCGTGAGTGATAGCGGGTATGAGCAGTTCTTC. Its translation is CSVSDSGYEQFF.